These 9 T cell receptor beta chains share one sample of origin, sequenced in a study of Graves' ophthalmopathy and Graves' hyperthyroidism. Amplified TCR beta CDR3 regions were obtained using RNA transcripts as template. Second-round multiplex PCR followed a first-round RT-PCR using HTBI primers. One entry per CDR3 protein results from TCRdb running MiXCR on the multiplex PCR reads. The top ten hold 3% to 3.5% of the sample, which has 600,000 to 700,000 distinct CDR3 sequences, about 40% seen once. The sequencing input was peripheral blood. The receptors originated from an adult man with Graves' ophthalmopathy.

The chain's CDR3 is CASSLFEGQKVHF. In DNA form, the CDR3 reads TGTGCCAGCAGCTTATTCGAGGGACAAAAGGTCCACTTT. The chain uses TRBV7-9 and TRBJ1-6; TRBD1 is a possible D gene (6 bases). The V gene's germline CDR1 is SEHNR and CDR2 FQNEAQ (reference sequence). Trimming stripped 2 bases from V and 17 bases from J, with 16 bases between. The CDR3 sequence is 13 residues long.

This clonotype was seen ten or more times. The chain is built from TRBV29-1 and TRBJ1-4, with D uncertain. This CDR3 is built from 14 residues. Germline values: CDR1 SQVTM, CDR2 ANQGSEA. V lost 4 bases to trimming and J lost 7 bases, with 16 bases between them. The CDR3 is CSVGGPAGGEKLFF. The CDR3 DNA is TGCAGCGTTGGTGGGCCAGCCGGCGGTGAAAAACTGTTTTTT.

The rearrangement joins TRBV19 to TRBJ2-2, with D possibly TRBD1 on 6 matching bases. V lost 1 base, J lost 5 bases, and 8 bases lay in between. The germline V gene has CDR1 LNHDA and CDR2 SQIVND (reference sequence). The CDR3 is 14 amino acids. The CDR3 coding sequence is TGTGCCAGTAGTATAGTGAGGGGGACCGGGGAGCTGTTTTTT. Protein: CASSIVRGTGELFF.

Of note for this clonotype: Since a much larger clone is just one base distant, this may be a read error. This chain links TRBV24-1 with TRBJ2-2, with 7 bases lining up with TRBD2. CDR1 KGHDR and CDR2 SFDVKD come from the germline V gene. This CDR3 has 16 residues. The V segment lost 5 bases and the J segment 1 base; nucleotides outside the gene matches: 6. The CDR3 spells CATSVTGGGNTGELFF. CDR3 in DNA: TGTGCCACCAGTGTTACTGGCGGGGGGAACACCGGGGAGCTGTTTTTT.

This clonotype was seen a few times. CDR3: CASRGDAQYF. The CDR3 nucleotides are TGTGCCAGCCGTGGGGATGCGCAGTATTTT. The chain recombines TRBV2 with TRBJ2-3; unclear D gene. CDR1 SNHLY and CDR2 FYNNEI come from the germline V gene. The ends were cut back, 8 bases at V and 10 bases at J, with 10 bases in the middle. The CDR3 length is 10 residues.

This clonotype was counted only a few times. This chain links TRBV2 with TRBJ2-1, with TRBD1 identical over 10 bases. V lost 6 bases, J lost 6 bases, and 5 bases stayed unmatched. Germline CDR1 and CDR2: SNHLY and FYNNEI. The CDR3 runs 14 residues. The CDR3 region is CASRGTGEFNEQFF. CDR3 bases: TGTGCCAGCAGGGGGACAGGGGAGTTCAATGAGCAGTTCTTC.

This clonotype came up a few times. The chain carries TRBV5-4 and TRBJ2-7, with D unresolved. Germline CDR1 and CDR2: SGHNT and YYREEE (reference sequence). Deletions cut 0 bases from V and 0 bases from J, with 10 bases between. The CDR3 spans 15 residues. CDR3 loop: CASSLAPGFSYEQYF. CDR3 nucleotides: TGTGCCAGCAGCTTGGCCCCGGGCTTCTCCTACGAGCAGTACTTC.

This clonotype was observed at least ten times. The J gene is TRBJ1-5, the V gene TRBV20-1; 10 bases line up with TRBD1. The germline V gene has CDR1 DFQATT and CDR2 SNEGSKA (reference sequence). CDR3 size: 14 residues. Unmatched junction bases numbered 4, after V lost 4 bases and J lost 4 bases. The DNA for the CDR3 is TGCAGTGCTAAAGGGACAGGGGATAATCAGCCCCAGCATTTT. This sequence encodes CSAKGTGDNQPQHF.

There are many counts of this clonotype. This sequence joins TRBV10-3 and TRBJ1-1; 7 nucleotides match TRBD1. Germline loops: CDR1 ENHRY, CDR2 SYGVKD. V shed 4 bases and J 1 base; nucleotides not matched to a gene: 9. This CDR3 spans 16 amino acids. This chain's CDR3 is CAISAPRDSPNTEAFF. CDR3 nucleotides: TGTGCCATCAGTGCACCCCGGGACAGTCCGAACACTGAAGCTTTCTTT.